The text below deals with one T cell receptor (beta chain). This record belongs to a study of T cells in Graves' hyperthyroidism and ophthalmopathy. TCR beta CDR3 region amplification was performed from RNA transcripts. The HTBI primer set was used in a first-round RT-PCR of the TCR CDR3. TCRdb reprocessed the multiplex PCR reads with MiXCR, giving one entry per CDR3 protein. The repertoire holds about 640,000 distinct CDR3 sequences, 20% to 25% seen once, with over 30% in the top ten. Germline values: CDR1 MNHEY, CDR2 SMNVEV (reference sequence). The CDR3 runs 16 residues. Trimming removed 7 bases from V and 1 base from J, with 18 bases in between.

The sample comprised blood. This rearrangement joins TRBV27 to TRBJ2-3; D possibly matches TRBD1 or TRBD2 (5 bases each). The origin of this receptor is a young man with Graves' ophthalmopathy. The CDR3 is CASKDSGTVGTDTQYF. The CDR3 DNA reads TGTGCCAGCAAAGATTCAGGGACGGTGGGCACAGATACGCAGTATTTT.